This record covers a single TCR beta chain. How the authors handled the data: Amplified reference gene primers provided the basis for estimating nucleated cell counts. The repertoire was sequenced with immunoSEQ multiplex PCR; TCRdb's copy has only in-frame clones and lacks some. V, J and clone size reflect that table, while D and trimming were determined from the DNA. Altogether fewer than 350,000 clones are present, approximately 83% being singletons, with the ten largest covering 2.1%. This specimen comes from a study of blood T cell repertoires in COVID-19. Study details: There were acute and convalescent COVID-19 samples, and they came from the United States, Italy and Spain. T cells, B-cell-depleted T cells, or PBMCs provided the cDNA or gDNA that served as material.

Trimming stripped 2 bases from V and 0 bases from J, with 7 bases between. Germline lookup yields CDR1 MDHEN and CDR2 SYDVKM. This CDR3 region has 15 residues. The sample comprised peripheral blood. V is TRBV28 and J is TRBJ2-2; D perhaps matches TRBD1 (6 bases). This receptor was identified in a woman between 25 and 40 years old who had recovered from COVID-19. CDR3 region: CASSLQGTNTGELFF. DNA of the CDR3: TGTGCCAGCAGTTTACAGGGGACGAACACCGGGGAGCTGTTTTTT. Filled out from reference TRBV28 and TRBJ2-2, the complete variable domain reads DVKVTQSSRYLVKRTGEKVFLECVQDMDHENMFWYRQDPGLGLRLIYFSYDVKMKEKGDIPEGYSVSREKKERFSLILESASTNQTSMYLCASSLQGTNTGELFFGEGSRLTVL.